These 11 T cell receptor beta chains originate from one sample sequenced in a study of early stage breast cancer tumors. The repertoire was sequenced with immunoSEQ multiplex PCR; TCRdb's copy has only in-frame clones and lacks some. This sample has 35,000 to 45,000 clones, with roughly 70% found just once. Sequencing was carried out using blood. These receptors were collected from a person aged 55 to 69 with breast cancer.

The CDR3 DNA sequence: TGTGCCAGTAGTGAGGGACATTACTTCACAGATACGCAGTATTTT. Translating it yields CASSEGHYFTDTQYF. The chain recombines TRBV19 with TRBJ2-3; perhaps TRBD1 as D (6 bases). Per germline, CDR1 LNHDA and CDR2 SQIVND (reference sequence). The CDR3 runs to 15 residues. The germline V and J ends were trimmed by 5 bases and 2 bases, with 14 bases remaining between them. Supplemented by reference TRBV19 and TRBJ2-3, the full variable domain reads DGGITQSPKYLFRKEGQNVTLSCEQNLNHDAMYWYRQDPGQGLRLIYYSQIVNDFQKGDIAEGYSVSREKKESFPLTVTSAQKNPTAFYLCASSEGHYFTDTQYFGPGTRLTVL.

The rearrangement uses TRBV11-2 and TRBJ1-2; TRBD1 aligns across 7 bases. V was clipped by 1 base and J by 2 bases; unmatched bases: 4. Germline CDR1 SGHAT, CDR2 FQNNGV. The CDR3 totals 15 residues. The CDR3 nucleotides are TGTGCCAGCAGCTTAGGCGTCAGGGGGAACTATGGCTACACCTTC. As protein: CASSLGVRGNYGYTF. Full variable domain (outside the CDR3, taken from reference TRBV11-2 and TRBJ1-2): EAGVAQSPRYKIIEKRQSVAFWCNPISGHATLYWYQQILGQGPKLLIQFQNNGVVDDSQLPKDRFSAERLKGVDSTLKIQPAKLEDSAVYLCASSLGVRGNYGYTFGSGTRLTVV.

CDR3 protein: CASSQETRGRSPLHF. CDR3 DNA sequence: TGCGCCAGCAGCCAAGAGACGAGGGGGAGGTCACCCCTCCACTTT. The chain combines TRBV4-1 with TRBJ1-6; tentatively, D is TRBD1 (6 bases). CDR1 is MGHRA and CDR2 is YSYEKL in the germline V gene. This CDR3 has 15 residues. The V gene lost 0 bases and the J gene lost 10 bases, with 13 bases spanning the gap.

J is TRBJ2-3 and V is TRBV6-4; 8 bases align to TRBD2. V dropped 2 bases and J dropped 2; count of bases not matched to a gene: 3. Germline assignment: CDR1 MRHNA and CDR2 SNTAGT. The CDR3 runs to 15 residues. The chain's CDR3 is CASSDGGRSTDTQYF. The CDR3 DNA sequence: TGTGCCAGCAGTGACGGCGGGAGGTCCACAGATACGCAGTATTTT.

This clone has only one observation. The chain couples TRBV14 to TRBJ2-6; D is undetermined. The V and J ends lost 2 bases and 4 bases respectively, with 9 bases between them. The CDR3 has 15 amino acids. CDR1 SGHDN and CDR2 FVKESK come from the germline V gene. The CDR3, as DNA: TGTGCCAGCAGCCAATCATGGACGGGGGCCAACGTCCTGACTTTC. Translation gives CASSQSWTGANVLTF. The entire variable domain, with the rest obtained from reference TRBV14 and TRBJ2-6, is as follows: EAGVTQFPSHSVIEKGQTVTLRCDPISGHDNLYWYRRVMGKEIKFLLHFVKESKQDESGMPNNRFLAERTGGTYSTLKVQPAELEDSGVYFCASSQSWTGANVLTFGAGSRLTVL.

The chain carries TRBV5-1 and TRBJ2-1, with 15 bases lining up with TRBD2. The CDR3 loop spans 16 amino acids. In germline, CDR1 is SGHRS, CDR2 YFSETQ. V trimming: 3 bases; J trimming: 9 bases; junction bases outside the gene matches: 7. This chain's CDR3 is CASSSGLAGGRIEQFF. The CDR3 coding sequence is TGCGCCAGCAGCTCGGGACTAGCGGGAGGCAGAATTGAGCAGTTCTTC.

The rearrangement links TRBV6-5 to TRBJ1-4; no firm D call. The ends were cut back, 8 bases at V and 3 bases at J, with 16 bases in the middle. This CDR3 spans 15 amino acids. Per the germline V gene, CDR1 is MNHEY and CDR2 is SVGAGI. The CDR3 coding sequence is TGTGCCAGCGGAAAACGAGGGAAAGCTAATGAAAAACTGTTTTTT. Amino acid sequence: CASGKRGKANEKLFF.

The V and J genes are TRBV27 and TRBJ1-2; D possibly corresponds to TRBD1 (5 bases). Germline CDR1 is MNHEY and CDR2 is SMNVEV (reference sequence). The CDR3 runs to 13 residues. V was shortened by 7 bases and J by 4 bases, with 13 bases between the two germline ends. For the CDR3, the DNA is TGTGCCAGCAAACCCCCCCAGGGCTATGGCTACACCTTC. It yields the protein CASKPPQGYGYTF.

Written as DNA, the CDR3 is TGTGCCAGCAGTGAAAAAGGCGGGGGCATGAACACTGAAGCTTTCTTT. Protein product: CASSEKGGGMNTEAFF. The rearrangement uses TRBV27 and TRBJ1-1; a possible D gene is TRBD1 (6 bases). Trimming shortened V by 5 bases and J by 0 bases, and 16 bases separated the two germline ends. This CDR3 spans 16 amino acids. Germline-derived CDR1 and CDR2 are MNHEY and SMNVEV (reference sequence).

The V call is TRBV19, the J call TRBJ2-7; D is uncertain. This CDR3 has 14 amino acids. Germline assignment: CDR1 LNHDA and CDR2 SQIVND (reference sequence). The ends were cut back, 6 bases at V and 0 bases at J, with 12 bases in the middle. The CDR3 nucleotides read TGTGCCAGTAGCGATCTTGGCATCTCCTACGAGCAGTACTTC. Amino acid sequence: CASSDLGISYEQYF.

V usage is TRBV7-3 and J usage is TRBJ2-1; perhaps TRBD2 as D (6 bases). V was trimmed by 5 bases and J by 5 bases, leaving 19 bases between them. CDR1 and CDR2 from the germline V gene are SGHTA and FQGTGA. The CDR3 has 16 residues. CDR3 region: CASSPSGLRGDNEQFF. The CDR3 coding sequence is TGTGCCAGCAGCCCAAGTGGACTAAGGGGCGACAATGAGCAGTTCTTC.